The clone carrying this TCR beta chain was seen only once. Its antigen remains unknown. This sample is part of a study of shared clonotypes between healthy human individuals. Only CD45RO-negative cells positively selected for CCR7 counted as naive CD8 cells, so terminally differentiated effector memory CD45RA+ cells were excluded. Method: immunoSEQ multiplex PCR; TCRdb's copy keeps in-frame clones and lacks some. This table holds over 750,000 clones, about 97% found once. The CDR3 loop spans 14 amino acids. CDR1 is KGHSH and CDR2 is LQKENI in the germline V gene. Deletions cut 2 bases from V and 2 bases from J, with 10 bases between. Study-level findings and limits: Naive CD4 clonotype sharing across a few donors was roughly 5%. Lower generation probabilities were found for non-shared clonotypes than for those shared by all four donors.

The sequenced material came from naive CD8+ T cells sorted from blood. The TCR sequence derives from a man aged 25 to 40 in good health. The V gene is TRBV18, the J gene TRBJ2-7; D possibly corresponds to TRBD2 (5 bases). The CDR3 reads CASSPKERTYEQYF. The CDR3 region has the DNA TGTGCCAGCTCACCAAAGGAGCGGACCTACGAGCAGTACTTC.